This T cell receptor (beta chain) appears in the sequencing data of a study of early T cells in non-severe SARS-CoV-2 infection. Study details: Whole-blood bulk RNA, unsorted, was sequenced, and chains were unpaired.

This CDR3 comprises 15 residues. Each CDR3 protein is one row after TCRdb ran MiXCR on the 5' RACE reads. This table holds some 45,000 distinct CDR3 sequences, 3% to 4% found once. This clonotype has ten or more counts. The chain joins TRBV21-1 to TRBJ1-4. TRBV21-1 is reported as a pseudogene. Input material: whole blood. The clonotype was recovered from an adult who was a healthcare worker with PCR-confirmed SARS-CoV-2 infection or an uninfected control (not recorded which). The chain's CDR3 is CASSKSSPTNEKLFF. The CDR3 region has the DNA TGTGCCAGCAGCAAAAGTTCGCCAACTAATGAAAAACTGTTTTTT.